What follows are 16 T cell receptor beta chains derived from one specimen sequenced in a study of OX40 agonist ivuxolimab in advanced cancers. Some clones are missing from TCRdb's copy, which holds only in-frame ones; the method was immunoSEQ multiplex PCR. The table shows approximately 44,000 clones, with about 91% occurring only once. The material was CD4+ or CD8+ T cells sorted from blood, obtained in a trial of the OX40 agonist ivuxolimab. All receptors come from an adult with an advanced solid tumor such as melanoma, head and neck, liver or kidney cancer.

This chain links TRBV6-1 with TRBJ2-3; D might be TRBD1 (6 bases). V lost 7 bases, J lost 4 bases, and 15 bases lay in between. The CDR3 is made up of 14 amino acids. CDR1 MNHNS and CDR2 SASEGT come from the germline V gene. This chain's CDR3 is CASNPGGLSDTQYF. CDR3 DNA: TGTGCCAGCAACCCTGGGGGCCTCTCAGATACGCAGTATTTT.

The chain employs TRBV13 and TRBJ2-3, with 10 nucleotides matching TRBD1. With V trimmed by 5 bases and J by 5 bases, 7 bases remained unmatched. CDR1 is PRHDT and CDR2 is FYEKMQ in the germline V gene (reference sequence). The CDR3 runs 15 residues. The chain's CDR3 is CASSKPGQGIDTQYF. The CDR3 DNA reads as TGTGCCAGCAGCAAGCCGGGACAGGGGATAGATACGCAGTATTTT. Variable domain in full (rest from reference TRBV13 and TRBJ2-3): AAGVIQSPRHLIKEKRETATLKCYPIPRHDTVYWYQQGPGQDPQFLISFYEKMQSDKGSIPDRFSAQQFSDYHSELNMSSLELGDSALYFCASSKPGQGIDTQYFGPGTRLTVL.

The CDR3 region is CASSAALSNQPQHF. The CDR3, as DNA: TGTGCCAGTAGCGCCGCCCTTTCGAATCAGCCCCAGCATTTT. The V gene is TRBV19, the J gene TRBJ1-5; D is undetermined. The CDR3 sequence is 14 residues long. The germline gives CDR1 LNHDA, CDR2 SQIVND (reference sequence). Trimming took off 6 bases at V and 4 bases at J, with 13 bases between the two ends. Full variable domain (outside the CDR3, taken from reference TRBV19 and TRBJ1-5): DGGITQSPKYLFRKEGQNVTLSCEQNLNHDAMYWYRQDPGQGLRLIYYSQIVNDFQKGDIAEGYSVSREKKESFPLTVTSAQKNPTAFYLCASSAALSNQPQHFGDGTRLSIL.

The chain combines TRBV19 with TRBJ2-7; 11 bases fit TRBD1. This CDR3 has 14 residues. CDR1 is LNHDA and CDR2 is SQIVND in the germline V gene (reference sequence). J gave up 2 bases and V 9 bases, and 6 bases lay outside the gene matches. The CDR3 protein is CASSLGQGAYEQYF. In DNA form, the CDR3 reads TGTGCCAGCTCCCTGGGACAGGGGGCCTACGAGCAGTACTTC.

The chain employs TRBV6-5 and TRBJ2-1; unclear D gene. Trimming took 5 bases from V and 3 from J, leaving 8 bases between them. The CDR3 loop spans 13 amino acids. Looked up from germline, CDR1 is MNHEY and CDR2 is SVGAGI. The CDR3: CASSRDNYNEQFF. The CDR3 region has the DNA TGTGCCAGCAGTCGCGACAACTACAATGAGCAGTTCTTC.

The V gene is TRBV19, the J gene TRBJ2-7; TRBD2 agrees at 7 bases. Losses at the gene ends were 4 bases for V and 3 bases for J; bases not matched to a gene: 3. This CDR3 comprises 13 residues. CDR1 LNHDA and CDR2 SQIVND come from the germline V gene (reference sequence). CDR3 DNA sequence: TGTGCCAGTAGTACGGGACTATTCTACGAGCAGTACTTC. Amino acids: CASSTGLFYEQYF.

This clone was seen just once. The chain joins TRBV7-3 to TRBJ2-1; 8 nucleotides match TRBD2. V trimming: 5 bases; J trimming: 4 bases; junction bases outside the gene matches: 4. The CDR3 has 14 amino acids. Looked up from germline, CDR1 is SGHTA and CDR2 is FQGTGA. The CDR3 DNA sequence: TGTGCCAGCAGCCCAAGCGGGGGATACAATGAGCAGTTCTTC. Translated: CASSPSGGYNEQFF.

The J gene is TRBJ2-2, the V gene TRBV11-2; 7 bases map to TRBD1. The CDR3 contains 15 residues. V lost 5 bases and J lost 5; bases outside the gene matches: 8. Germline CDR1 is SGHAT and CDR2 is FQNNGV. CDR3 sequence: CASSPHRGKTGELFF. CDR3 DNA: TGTGCCAGCAGCCCTCACAGGGGAAAAACCGGGGAGCTGTTTTTT. Supplemented by reference TRBV11-2 and TRBJ2-2, the full variable domain reads EAGVAQSPRYKIIEKRQSVAFWCNPISGHATLYWYQQILGQGPKLLIQFQNNGVVDDSQLPKDRFSAERLKGVDSTLKIQPAKLEDSAVYLCASSPHRGKTGELFFGEGSRLTVL.

The genes are TRBV7-8 and TRBJ2-5, with 9 positions matching TRBD1. The CDR3 consists of 15 residues. The trim removed 1 base at V and 4 bases at J, leaving 4 bases unmatched. The germline CDR1 and CDR2 sequences are SGHVS and FQNEAQ. Here the CDR3 reads CASSLGQGESETQYF. For the CDR3, the DNA is TGTGCCAGCAGCTTAGGACAGGGGGAGTCAGAGACCCAGTACTTC.

The genes are TRBV7-9 and TRBJ1-2; no clear D gene. The CDR3 consists of 12 residues. V lost 4 bases to trimming and J lost 3 bases, with 6 bases between them. Germline CDR1 is SEHNR and CDR2 is FQNEAQ (reference sequence). This chain's CDR3 is CASSSTDYGYTF. CDR3 DNA sequence: TGTGCCAGCAGCTCTACAGACTATGGCTACACCTTC.

V is TRBV10-2 and J is TRBJ2-4; no definite D call. In germline, CDR1 is WSHSY, CDR2 SAAADI. CDR3 length equals 14 residues. Trimming shortened V by 3 bases and J by 0 bases, and 6 bases separated the two germline ends. In DNA, the CDR3 is TGCGCCAGCAGTGACAGATTAGCCAAAAACATTCAGTACTTC. It is translated as CASSDRLAKNIQYF.

This chain links TRBV6-5 with TRBJ1-4, with a tentative D call TRBD1 (5 bases). Looked up from germline, CDR1 is MNHEY and CDR2 is SVGAGI. The germline V and J ends were trimmed by 10 bases and 0 bases, with 15 bases remaining between them. The CDR3 sequence is 15 residues long. CDR3 nucleotides: TGTGCCACCCAGGGACGCGAGACAACTAATGAAAAACTGTTTTTT. Amino acid sequence: CATQGRETTNEKLFF.

The count of this clone is one. V usage is TRBV11-2 and J usage is TRBJ2-5; 8 bases map to TRBD1. Germline lookup yields CDR1 SGHAT and CDR2 FQNNGV. V lost 5 bases and J lost 2; bases outside the gene matches: 7. CDR3 length: 15 amino acids. The CDR3 spells CASSGQGLGQETQYF. In DNA form, the CDR3 reads TGTGCCAGCAGCGGACAGGGATTAGGGCAAGAGACCCAGTACTTC.

The V gene is TRBV28, the J gene TRBJ2-1; 12 bases match TRBD2. The CDR3 consists of 19 residues. The junction had 11 bases not matched to a gene; V was cut back by 5 bases and J by 0 bases. Germline CDR1 and CDR2: MDHEN and SYDVKM. CDR3 loop: CASSLPTSGRPSSYNEQFF. The CDR3 nucleotides read TGTGCCAGCAGTCTTCCGACTAGCGGGAGACCGAGCTCCTACAATGAGCAGTTCTTC.

The chain joins TRBV15 to TRBJ2-7; perhaps TRBD1 as D (6 bases). This CDR3 has 13 residues. V lost 0 bases, J lost 5 bases, and 8 bases lay in between. Germline V gene sequence: CDR1 LNHNV, CDR2 YYDKDF (reference sequence). CDR3: CATSRDRGDEQYF. The CDR3 bases are TGTGCCACCAGCAGAGACAGGGGCGACGAGCAGTACTTC.

V and J are TRBV28 and TRBJ2-1; the match to TRBD1 covers 11 bases. The J segment lost 5 bases and the V segment lost 4 bases, leaving 7 bases of the junction unmatched. This CDR3 comprises 16 residues. Germline CDR1 and CDR2: MDHEN and SYDVKM. Here the CDR3 DNA reads TGTGCCAGCAGTTCCCCGGGACAGGGGGTGAACAATGAGCAGTTCTTC. Translated, it gives CASSSPGQGVNNEQFF.